In its sample, the clone carrying this T cell receptor (beta chain) was seen once. Its antigen is currently unknown. At deep level, the assay was performed. In the original workflow: ImmunoSEQ junction-only sequences lacked quality scores, so their filtering differed. Method: immunoSEQ multiplex PCR; TCRdb's copy keeps in-frame clones and lacks some. V, J and clone size were drawn from that table, and D and trimming were deduced from the DNA. In the table there are fewer than 850,000 clones, less than 80% of which are singletons. Germline V lookup: CDR1 SGHDT, CDR2 YYEEEE. This CDR3 has 15 amino acids. Between the trimmed V and J ends, which lost 5 bases and 0 bases, there was a span of 12 bases. The record originates from a study of shared clonotypes between healthy human individuals. General study points: Several donors held 5% to 5.5% of naive CD4 clonotypes in common.

This clonotype originated in a woman younger than 45 in good health. Sequencing was done on a sample of memory CD4+ T cells sorted from blood. Subset described: CD45RA-negative fraction. The gene calls are TRBV5-6 and TRBJ2-1; possibly TRBD2 for D (6 bases). The CDR3 region is CASRIRGSSYNEQFF. The CDR3 coding sequence is TGTGCCAGCAGAATCCGGGGGAGCTCCTACAATGAGCAGTTCTTC.